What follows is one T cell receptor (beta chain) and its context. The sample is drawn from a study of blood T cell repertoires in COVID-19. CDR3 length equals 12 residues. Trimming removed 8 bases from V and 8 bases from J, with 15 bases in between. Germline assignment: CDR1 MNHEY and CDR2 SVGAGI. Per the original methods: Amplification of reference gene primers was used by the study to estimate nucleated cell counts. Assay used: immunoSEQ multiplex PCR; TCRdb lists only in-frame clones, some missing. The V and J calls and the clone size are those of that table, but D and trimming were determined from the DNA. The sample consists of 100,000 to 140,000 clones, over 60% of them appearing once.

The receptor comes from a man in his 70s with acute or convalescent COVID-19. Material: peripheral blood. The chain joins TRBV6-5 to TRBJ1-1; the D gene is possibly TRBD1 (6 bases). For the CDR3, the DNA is TGTGCCAGCTCGGGCAACAGGGACGAAGCTTTCTTT. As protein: CASSGNRDEAFF.